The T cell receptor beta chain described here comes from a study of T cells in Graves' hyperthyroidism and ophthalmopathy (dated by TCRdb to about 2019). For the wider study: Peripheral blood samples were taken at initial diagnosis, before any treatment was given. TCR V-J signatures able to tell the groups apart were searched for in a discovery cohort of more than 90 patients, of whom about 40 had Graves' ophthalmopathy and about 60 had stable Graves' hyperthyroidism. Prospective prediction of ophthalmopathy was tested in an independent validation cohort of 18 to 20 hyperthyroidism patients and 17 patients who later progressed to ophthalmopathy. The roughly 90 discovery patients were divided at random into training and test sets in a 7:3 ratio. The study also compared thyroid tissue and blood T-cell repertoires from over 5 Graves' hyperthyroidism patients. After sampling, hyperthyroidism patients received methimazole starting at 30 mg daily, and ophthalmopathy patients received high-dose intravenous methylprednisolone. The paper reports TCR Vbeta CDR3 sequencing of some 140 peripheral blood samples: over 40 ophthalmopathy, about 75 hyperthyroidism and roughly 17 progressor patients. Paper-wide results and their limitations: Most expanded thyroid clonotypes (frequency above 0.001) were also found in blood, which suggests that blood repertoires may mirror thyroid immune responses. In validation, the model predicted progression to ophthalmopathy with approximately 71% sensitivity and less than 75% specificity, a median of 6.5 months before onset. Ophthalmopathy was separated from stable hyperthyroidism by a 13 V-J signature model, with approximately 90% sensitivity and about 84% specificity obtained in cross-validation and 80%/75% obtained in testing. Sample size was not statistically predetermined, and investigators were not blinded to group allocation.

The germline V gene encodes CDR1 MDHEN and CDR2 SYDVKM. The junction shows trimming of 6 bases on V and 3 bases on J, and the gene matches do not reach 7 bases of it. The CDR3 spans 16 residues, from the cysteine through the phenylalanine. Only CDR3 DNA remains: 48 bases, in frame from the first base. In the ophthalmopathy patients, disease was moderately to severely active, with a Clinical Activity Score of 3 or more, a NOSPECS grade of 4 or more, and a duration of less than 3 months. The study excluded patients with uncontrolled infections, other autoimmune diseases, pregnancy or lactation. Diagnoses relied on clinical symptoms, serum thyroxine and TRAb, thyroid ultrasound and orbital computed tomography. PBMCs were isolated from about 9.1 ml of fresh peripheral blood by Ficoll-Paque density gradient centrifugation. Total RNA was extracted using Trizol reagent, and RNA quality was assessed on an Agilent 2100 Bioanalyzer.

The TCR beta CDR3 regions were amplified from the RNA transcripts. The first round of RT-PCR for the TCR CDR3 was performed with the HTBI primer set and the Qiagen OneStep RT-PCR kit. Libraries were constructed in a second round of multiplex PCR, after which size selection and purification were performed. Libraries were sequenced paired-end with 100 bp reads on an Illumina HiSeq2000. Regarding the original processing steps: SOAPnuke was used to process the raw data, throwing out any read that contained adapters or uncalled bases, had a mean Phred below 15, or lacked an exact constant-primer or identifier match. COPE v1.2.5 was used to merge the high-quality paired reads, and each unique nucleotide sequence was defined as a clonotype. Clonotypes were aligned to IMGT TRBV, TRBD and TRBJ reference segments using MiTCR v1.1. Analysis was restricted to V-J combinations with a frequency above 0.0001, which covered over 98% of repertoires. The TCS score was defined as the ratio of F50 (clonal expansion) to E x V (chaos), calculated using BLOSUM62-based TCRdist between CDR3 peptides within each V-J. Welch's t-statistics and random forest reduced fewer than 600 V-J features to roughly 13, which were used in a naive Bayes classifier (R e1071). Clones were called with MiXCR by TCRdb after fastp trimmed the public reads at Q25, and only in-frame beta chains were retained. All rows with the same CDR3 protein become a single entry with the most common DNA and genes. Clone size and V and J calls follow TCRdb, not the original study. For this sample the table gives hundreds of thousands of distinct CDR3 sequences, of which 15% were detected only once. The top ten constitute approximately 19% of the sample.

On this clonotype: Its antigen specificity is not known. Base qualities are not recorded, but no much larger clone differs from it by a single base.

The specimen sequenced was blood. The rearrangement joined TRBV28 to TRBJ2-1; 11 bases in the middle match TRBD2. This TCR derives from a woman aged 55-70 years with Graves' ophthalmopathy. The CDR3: CASSLPTSGSYNEQFF. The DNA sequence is TGTGCCAGCAGCCTCCCCACTAGCGGGAGCTACAATGAGCAGTTCTTC.